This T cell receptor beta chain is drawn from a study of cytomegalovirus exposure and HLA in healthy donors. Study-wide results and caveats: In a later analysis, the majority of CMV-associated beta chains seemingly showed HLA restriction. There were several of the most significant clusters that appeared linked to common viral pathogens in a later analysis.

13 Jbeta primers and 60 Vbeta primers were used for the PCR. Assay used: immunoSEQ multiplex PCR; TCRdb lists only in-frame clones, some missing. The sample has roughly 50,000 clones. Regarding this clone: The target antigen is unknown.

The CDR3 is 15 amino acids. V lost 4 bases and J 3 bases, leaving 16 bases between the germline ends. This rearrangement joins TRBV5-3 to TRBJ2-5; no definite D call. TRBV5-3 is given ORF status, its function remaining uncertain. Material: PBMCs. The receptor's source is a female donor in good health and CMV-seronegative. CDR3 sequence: CARSPIRRREETQYF. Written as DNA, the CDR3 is TGTGCCAGAAGCCCGATCAGACGGAGAGAAGAGACCCAGTACTTC.